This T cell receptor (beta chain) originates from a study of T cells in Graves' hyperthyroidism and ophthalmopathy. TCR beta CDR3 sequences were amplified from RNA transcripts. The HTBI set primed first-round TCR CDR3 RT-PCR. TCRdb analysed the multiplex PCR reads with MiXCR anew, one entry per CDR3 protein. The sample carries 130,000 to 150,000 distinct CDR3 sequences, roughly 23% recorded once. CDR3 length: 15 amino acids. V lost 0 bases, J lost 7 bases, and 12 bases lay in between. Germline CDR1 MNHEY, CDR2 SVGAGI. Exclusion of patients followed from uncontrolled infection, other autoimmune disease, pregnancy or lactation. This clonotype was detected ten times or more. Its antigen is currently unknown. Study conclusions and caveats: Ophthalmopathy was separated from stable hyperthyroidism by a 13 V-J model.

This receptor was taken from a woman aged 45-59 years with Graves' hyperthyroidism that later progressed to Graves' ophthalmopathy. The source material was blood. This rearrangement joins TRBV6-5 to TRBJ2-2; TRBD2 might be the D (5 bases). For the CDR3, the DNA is TGTGCCAGCAGTTACTCGAGGGCAGGCGGCGGGGAGCTGTTTTTT. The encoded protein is CASSYSRAGGGELFF.